This TCR beta chain was documented in a study of blood T cell repertoires in COVID-19. Study as a whole: PBMCs, B-cell-depleted T cells, or T cells were the source of the cDNA or gDNA that made up the material.

Trimming cost V 4 bases and J 4 bases, with 16 bases left between them. The length of the CDR3 is 15 residues. Germline V gene sequence: CDR1 WNHNN, CDR2 SYGVQD (reference sequence). Authors' analysis steps: Reference gene primer amplification gave estimated nucleated cell counts. TCRdb keeps only in-frame clones here, not all; method: immunoSEQ multiplex PCR. V and J calls and clone size are copied from that table; D and trimming were computed from the DNA. The table shows over 300,000 clones, with around 86% occurring only once. Individuals aged about 18 to 89 years were recruited from about two dozen US areas. The sample holds one count of this clone.

The clonotype comes from a woman between 18 and 29 years old who had recovered from COVID-19. The rearrangement links TRBV10-1 to TRBJ1-1; tentatively, D is TRBD1 (6 bases). Sequencing was done on a sample of PBMCs or T cells enriched from blood (not recorded which). The CDR3 DNA reads TGCGCCAGCAGTGCTACAGGGCGAGGCGGCACTGAAGCTTTCTTT. Translation: CASSATGRGGTEAFF.